The rows below give T cell receptor beta chains drawn from one sample of a study of blood T cell repertoires in COVID-19. Some clones are missing from TCRdb's copy, which holds only in-frame ones; the method was immunoSEQ multiplex PCR. Among tens of thousands of clones listed, 70% to 80% were seen once. The sequenced sample consisted of peripheral blood. The receptors derive from a man between 60 and 70 years old with active or convalescent COVID-19. Each CDR3 is given with its conserved first and last residue. The D gene is left open where the match is weak. Size is stated for part of the rows, as once, few or many counts, or as a class when the clone is expanded.

clone_size d_call j_call v_call cdr3_aa cdr3_nt
- - TRBJ2-7 TRBV5-5 CASVRRRDSYEQYF TGTGCCAGCGTCAGGCGGCGGGACTCCTACGAGCAGTACTTC
once - TRBJ2-1 TRBV5-1 CASSSSDWENEQFF TGCGCCAGCAGCTCAAGTGACTGGGAGAATGAGCAGTTCTTC
- - TRBJ2-3 TRBV6-5 CAILTERRDTQYF TGTGCCATCTTGACTGAGAGACGAGATACGCAGTATTTT
- - TRBJ2-7 TRBV13 CASSQTYEQYF TGTGCCAGCAGCCAGACCTACGAGCAGTACTTC
once - TRBJ1-2 TRBV27 CASSLSRDSYGYTF TGTGCCAGCAGTTTATCCCGCGACAGCTATGGCTACACCTTC
many TRBD2 TRBJ2-1 TRBV5-6 CASSTTSGGATGLDEQFF TGTGCCAGCAGCACGACTAGCGGGGGAGCCACCGGGCTCGATGAGCAGTTCTTC
- - TRBJ2-3 TRBV28 CASSLLRGGGDTQYF TGTGCCAGCAGTTTGTTGAGGGGGGGTGGAGATACGCAGTATTTT
- TRBD1 TRBJ2-5 TRBV2 CASRTGGRETQYF TGTGCCAGCAGAACAGGGGGCCGGGAGACCCAGTACTTC
few TRBD1 TRBJ2-7 TRBV7-3 CASSPGTGDGYEQYF TGTGCCAGCAGCCCAGGGACAGGCGACGGCTACGAGCAGTACTTC
- - TRBJ2-5 TRBV28 CASSFPGEETQYF TGTGCCAGCAGTTTTCCGGGGGAAGAGACCCAGTACTTC
- - TRBJ2-1 TRBV27 CASSSQGNYEQFF TGTGCCAGCAGTTCACAGGGAAACTATGAGCAGTTCTTC
- - TRBJ1-5 TRBV4-2 CASSQDKGQNNQPQHF TGTGCCAGCAGCCAAGATAAGGGGCAGAACAATCAGCCCCAGCATTTT
- TRBD2 TRBJ2-3 TRBV7-8 CASSTRAGAGGEDTQYF TGTGCCAGCAGCACCCGGGCTGGAGCGGGGGGGGAGGATACGCAGTATTTT
- TRBD2 TRBJ2-5 TRBV9 CASSVEAGGGSETQYF TGTGCCAGCAGCGTAGAGGCGGGAGGGGGGAGCGAGACCCAGTACTTC
- - TRBJ1-2 TRBV9 CASSVGGGYGYTF TGTGCCAGCAGCGTAGGGGGGGGCTATGGCTACACCTTC
- - TRBJ2-1 TRBV4-1 CASSQGGAYNEQFF TGCGCCAGCAGCCAAGGTGGAGCCTACAATGAGCAGTTCTTC
- - TRBJ2-1 TRBV10-3 CAISENPRGAVGSNEQFF TGTGCCATCAGTGAGAACCCCCGGGGAGCGGTGGGCTCCAATGAGCAGTTCTTC
- - TRBJ2-7 TRBV14 CASSQGDIYEQYF TGTGCCAGCAGCCAAGGGGACATCTACGAGCAGTACTTC
- - TRBJ1-3 TRBV28 CASSFVQGGSSGNTIYF TGTGCCAGCAGTTTCGTCCAGGGAGGTTCGTCTGGAAACACCATATATTTT
- - TRBJ1-1 TRBV5-1 CASSLNPGNTEAFF TGCGCCAGCAGCCTTAACCCAGGTAACACTGAAGCTTTCTTT
- - TRBJ2-7 TRBV4-1 CASSQGASSYEQYF TGCGCCAGCAGCCAAGGGGCCTCCTCCTACGAGCAGTACTTC
- - TRBJ2-1 TRBV11-2 CASSVGILNNEQFF TGTGCCAGCAGCGTCGGGATACTCAACAATGAGCAGTTCTTC
- TRBD2 TRBJ2-1 TRBV7-2 CASSISGAYNEQFF TGTGCCAGCAGCATTAGCGGGGCCTACAATGAGCAGTTCTTC
- - TRBJ1-2 TRBV15 CATSGNLWGDGGYTF TGTGCCACCAGCGGCAACCTTTGGGGCGATGGTGGCTACACCTTC
- - TRBJ1-2 TRBV15 CATSRGGLYTF TGTGCCACCAGCAGAGGAGGGCTCTACACCTTC
- TRBD2 TRBJ2-3 TRBV5-1 CASSLEGLAGNTDTQYF TGCGCCAGCAGCTTGGAGGGACTAGCGGGGAACACAGATACGCAGTATTTT
- TRBD2 TRBJ2-7 TRBV7-9 CASSSARAGESYEQYF TGTGCCAGCAGCTCCGCTCGTGCGGGGGAGTCCTACGAGCAGTACTTC
- - TRBJ1-2 TRBV10-3 CAISESVVNYGYTF TGTGCCATCAGTGAGTCTGTAGTAAACTATGGCTACACCTTC
- - TRBJ2-5 TRBV9 CASSVARQETQYF TGTGCCAGCAGCGTAGCTAGACAAGAGACCCAGTACTTC
- - TRBJ1-6 TRBV19 CASGVINSPLHF TGTGCCAGTGGAGTGATTAATTCACCCCTCCACTTT
- - TRBJ1-2 TRBV27 CASSFPPPGRYGYTF TGTGCCAGCAGTTTCCCCCCTCCAGGGCGCTATGGCTACACCTTC
- TRBD1 TRBJ1-5 TRBV6-2/TRBV6-3 CASSWTGTSNQPQHF TGTGCCAGCAGCTGGACAGGGACTAGCAATCAGCCCCAGCATTTT
few TRBD2 TRBJ2-3 TRBV2 CASTASGDTDTQYF TGTGCCAGCACCGCTAGCGGTGACACAGATACGCAGTATTTT
once TRBD1 TRBJ1-1 TRBV12-5 CASGLEEQGKTEAFF TGTGCTAGTGGTTTGGAAGAACAGGGGAAGACTGAAGCTTTCTTT
- TRBD1 TRBJ2-7 TRBV7-2 CASSLVDRAHEQYF TGTGCCAGCAGCTTAGTGGACAGGGCCCACGAGCAGTACTTC